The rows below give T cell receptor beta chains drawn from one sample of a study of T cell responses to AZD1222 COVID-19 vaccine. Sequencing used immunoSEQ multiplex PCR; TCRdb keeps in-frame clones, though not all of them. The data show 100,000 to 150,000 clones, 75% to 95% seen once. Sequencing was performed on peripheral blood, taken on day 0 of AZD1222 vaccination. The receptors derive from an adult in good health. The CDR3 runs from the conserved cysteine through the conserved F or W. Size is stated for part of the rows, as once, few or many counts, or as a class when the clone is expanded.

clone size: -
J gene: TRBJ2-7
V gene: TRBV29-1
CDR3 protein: CSVGGTNSYEQYF

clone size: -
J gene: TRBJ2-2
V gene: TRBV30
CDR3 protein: CAWSALGGPDTGELFF

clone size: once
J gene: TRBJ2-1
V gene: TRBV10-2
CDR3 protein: CASTLDRVDTEQFF

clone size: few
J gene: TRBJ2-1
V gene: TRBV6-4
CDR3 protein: CASSDSGQGGNEQFF

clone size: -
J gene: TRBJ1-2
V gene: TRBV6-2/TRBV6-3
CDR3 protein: CASSGDSGYTF

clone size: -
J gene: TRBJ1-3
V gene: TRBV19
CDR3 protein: CASSNRGIGNTIYF

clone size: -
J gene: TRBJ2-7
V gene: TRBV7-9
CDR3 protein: CASSGQPNAYEQYF

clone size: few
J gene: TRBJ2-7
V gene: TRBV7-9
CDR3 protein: CASSPYGDRGEQYF

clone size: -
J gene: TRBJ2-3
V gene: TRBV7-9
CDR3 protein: CASRGPLAGVGDTQYF

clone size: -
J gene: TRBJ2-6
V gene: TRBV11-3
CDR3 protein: CASSLGGGGANVLTF

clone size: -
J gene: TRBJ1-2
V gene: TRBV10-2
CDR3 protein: CASSGLGSQGIVGYTF

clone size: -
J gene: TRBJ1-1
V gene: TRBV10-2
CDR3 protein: CASNLDRGAEAFF

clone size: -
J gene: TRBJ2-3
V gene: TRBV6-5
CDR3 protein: CASSHPGGADTQYF

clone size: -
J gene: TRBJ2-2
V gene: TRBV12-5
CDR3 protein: CASGFWGTANTGELFF

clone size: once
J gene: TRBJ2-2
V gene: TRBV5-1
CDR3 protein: CASSFRTGLAGELFF

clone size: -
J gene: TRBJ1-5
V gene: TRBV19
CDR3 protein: CASSIREWDQPQHF

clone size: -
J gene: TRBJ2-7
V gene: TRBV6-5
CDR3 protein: CASRNEPGEQYF

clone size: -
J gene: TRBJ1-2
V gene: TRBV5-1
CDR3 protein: CASSSSWNYGYTF

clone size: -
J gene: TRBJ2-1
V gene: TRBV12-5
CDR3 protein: CASAPLAGGANEQFF

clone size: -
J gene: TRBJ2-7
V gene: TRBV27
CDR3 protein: CASSRSSGKSSYEQYF

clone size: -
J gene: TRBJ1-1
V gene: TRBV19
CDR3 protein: CASIMDRGFMNTEAFF

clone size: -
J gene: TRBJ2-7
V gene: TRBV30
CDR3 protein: CAWSGGTSGPYEQYF

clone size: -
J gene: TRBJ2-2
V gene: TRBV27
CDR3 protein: CASSALQAPGELFF

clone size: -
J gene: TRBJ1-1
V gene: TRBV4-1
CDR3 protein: CASSLEGLAGGVEAFF

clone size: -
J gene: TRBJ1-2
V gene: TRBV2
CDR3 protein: CASSDRQAGYGYTF

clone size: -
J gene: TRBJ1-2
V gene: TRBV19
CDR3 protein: CASSIYPGNGYTF

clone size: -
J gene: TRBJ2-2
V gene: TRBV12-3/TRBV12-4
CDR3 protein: CASGYTGELFF

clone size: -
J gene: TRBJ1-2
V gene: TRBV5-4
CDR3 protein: CASGLTGDYGYTF